These 13 T cell receptor beta chains were sequenced from one sample in a study of long-term antiretroviral therapy in people with HIV. With survey level as its setting, the immunoSEQ assay was v3.0. Only in-frame clones appear in the TCRdb table, and some are missing; sequencing was by immunoSEQ multiplex PCR. The table records tens of thousands of clones, 70% to 90% of them present only once. The sequencing here drew on unsorted PBMCs, taken 1.8 years before starting antiretroviral therapy. Receptor source: a woman aged 30 to 39 with HIV.

The chain uses TRBV7-9 and TRBJ2-5; D remains unclear. Trimming removed 6 bases at V and 1 base at J, with 18 bases between. The CDR3 is 16 residues long. Germline-derived CDR1 and CDR2 are SEHNR and FQNEAQ (reference sequence). For the CDR3, the DNA is TGTGCCAGCAGGCGAAGCCTTCCCCGCCGCCAAGAGACCCAGTACTTC. Its protein is CASRRSLPRRQETQYF.

The gene calls are TRBV28 and TRBJ1-1; D gene uncertain. The CDR3 spans 14 residues. Trimming stripped 3 bases from V and 4 bases from J, with 12 bases between. From germline, CDR1 is MDHEN and CDR2 SYDVKM. The CDR3 DNA reads TGTGCCAGCAGTTTCCGTAGGACCCTCACTGAAGCTTTCTTT. As protein: CASSFRRTLTEAFF.

The V call is TRBV30, the J call TRBJ1-5; tentative D call: TRBD1 (5 bases). The germline V and J ends were trimmed by 6 bases and 4 bases, with 13 bases remaining between them. The CDR3 spans 13 residues. Germline assignment: CDR1 GTSNPN and CDR2 SVGIG (reference sequence). CDR3 sequence: CACTGVENQPQHF. CDR3 DNA sequence: TGTGCCTGCACGGGGGTAGAGAATCAGCCCCAGCATTTT.

The gene calls are TRBV5-1 and TRBJ2-5; 7 bases agree with TRBD1. The CDR3 has 18 residues. Looked up from germline, CDR1 is SGHRS and CDR2 is YFSETQ. Trimming took 1 base from V and 2 from J; bases not matched to a gene: 14. CDR3 sequence reads: CASSLSSAKTGVQETQYF. The CDR3 coding sequence is TGCGCCAGCAGCTTGAGCTCCGCTAAAACAGGGGTTCAAGAGACCCAGTACTTC.

The chain combines TRBV14 with TRBJ2-7; D gene ambiguous. Trimming removed 1 base at V and 2 bases at J, with 12 bases between. The germline gives CDR1 SGHDN, CDR2 FVKESK. The CDR3 totals 15 residues. CDR3 sequence reads: CASSQGDRPTYEQYF. CDR3 DNA: TGTGCCAGCAGCCAAGGAGACCGACCCACCTACGAGCAGTACTTC.

This clone has more than one count but fewer than ten. J is TRBJ1-5 and V is TRBV15, with D unclear. Germline V gives CDR1 LNHNV, CDR2 YYDKDF (reference sequence). V lost 0 bases and J lost 3, with 9 bases in between. The CDR3 is 15 residues long. CDR3 coding DNA: TGTGCCACCAGCAGAGATAAGGGATACAATCAGCCCCAGCATTTT. This gives the protein CATSRDKGYNQPQHF.

The chain carries TRBV7-9 and TRBJ1-1, with a possible D match to TRBD1 (5 bases). Germline-derived CDR1 and CDR2 are SEHNR and FQNEAQ (reference sequence). CDR3 length: 15 residues. Trimming took 5 bases from V and 5 from J, leaving 18 bases between them. In DNA, the CDR3 is TGTGCCAGCAGCCTTAGCGGGGCCCTACGGACTGAAGCTTTCTTT. Translated: CASSLSGALRTEAFF.

The V gene is TRBV27, the J gene TRBJ1-2, with 9 bases that match TRBD1. Unmatched junction bases numbered 14, after V lost 5 bases and J lost 7 bases. Germline CDR1 MNHEY, CDR2 SMNVEV (reference sequence). The CDR3 is 16 residues long. As DNA, the CDR3 is TGTGCCAGCAGTACGCTCGCCGGGACAGGGAGTGGTGGCTACACCTTC. This gives the protein CASSTLAGTGSGGYTF.

The V and J genes are TRBV10-3 and TRBJ2-1, with D possibly matching TRBD1 (6 bases). Germline CDR1 reads ENHRY; CDR2 reads SYGVKD. Trimming cost V 3 bases and J 5 bases, with 17 bases left between them. CDR3 size: 16 residues. This CDR3 reads CAISDGVGGQDNEQFF. In nucleotides, the CDR3 is TGTGCCATCAGTGATGGGGTTGGGGGCCAGGACAATGAGCAGTTCTTC.

The V and J genes are TRBV19 and TRBJ2-2; 9 bases line up with TRBD1. The V and J ends lost 11 bases and 10 bases, in that order; junction bases with no gene match: 17. The germline gives CDR1 LNHDA, CDR2 SQIVND (reference sequence). The CDR3 contains 15 residues. The CDR3 DNA sequence: TGTGCCTCCGGAAGGGGGACAGGGTGGGTGGTGGAGCTGTTTTTT. Translated, it gives CASGRGTGWVVELFF.

This clone was detected only a few times. This chain links TRBV19 with TRBJ2-1, with D hard to call. Trimming shortened V by 3 bases and J by 8 bases, and 8 bases separated the two germline ends. The CDR3 is 12 residues long. Germline values: CDR1 LNHDA, CDR2 SQIVND (reference sequence). Here the CDR3 DNA reads TGTGCCAGTAGTATGCGGTGGGATGAGCAGTTCTTC. As protein: CASSMRWDEQFF.

The gene calls are TRBV5-1 and TRBJ2-2, with D unresolved. The CDR3 is 14 amino acids. Looked up from germline, CDR1 is SGHRS and CDR2 is YFSETQ. V dropped 1 base and J dropped 2 bases, with 6 bases sitting between them. CDR3 residues: CASSLTPNTGELFF. The CDR3, as DNA: TGCGCCAGCAGCTTGACTCCAAACACCGGGGAGCTGTTTTTT. The complete variable domain, with remaining parts taken from reference TRBV5-1 and TRBJ2-2, reads KAGVTQTPRYLIKTRGQQVTLSCSPISGHRSVSWYQQTPGQGLQFLFEYFSETQRNKGNFPGRFSGRQFSNSRSEMNVSTLELGDSALYLCASSLTPNTGELFFGEGSRLTVL.

The CDR3, as DNA: TGTGCCAGCAGCTTCTGGGGGAATGAAAAACTGTTTTTT. It is translated as CASSFWGNEKLFF. The chain joins TRBV5-6 to TRBJ1-4, with D perhaps TRBD1 (5 bases). V was pared by 2 bases and J by 5 bases, with 7 bases between. The CDR3 contains 13 residues. Germline V gene data show CDR1 as SGHDT and CDR2 as YYEEEE.